The next 27 T cell receptor beta chains were all read from a single sample in a study of technical replicates of blood from a few donors (dated by TCRdb to about 2017). The receptor library was made with the immunoSEQ multiplex PCR assay. The source is immuneACCESS, and TCRdb retained only in-frame sequences with V and J called. Part of the clones is not carried over; for the studies checked, unresolved V genes explain less than half of this, and the remainder is unexplained. This sample is represented by about 82,000 clones; 85% to 95% of them were singletons. Clones ranked in the top ten supply over 0.2% of the sample. Sequencing input: T cells isolated from PBMCs. Receptors were obtained from a human donor in good health.

This chain joins TRBV9 and TRBJ2-2, with 10 nucleotides matching TRBD2. Looked up from germline, CDR1 is SGDLS and CDR2 is YYNGEE. V lost 0 bases and J lost 1; bases outside the gene matches: 0. This CDR3 has 16 residues. DNA for the CDR3: TGTGCCAGCAGCGTAGGGACTAGCGGGAACACCGGGGAGCTGTTTTTT. Translation gives CASSVGTSGNTGELFF.

V gene TRBV30 combines with J gene TRBJ2-7; the D gene is possibly TRBD2 (5 bases). The ends were cut back, 3 bases at V and 1 base at J, with 7 bases in the middle. This CDR3 region has 12 residues. Germline V gene lookup returns CDR1 GTSNPN and CDR2 SVGIG (reference sequence). CDR3 nucleotides: TGTGCCTGGAGCCCGGGGTCCTACGAGCAGTACTTC. Protein sequence: CAWSPGSYEQYF.

CDR3 DNA sequence: TGCGCCAGCAGCTTGGGGGACAGGGTTAATTCACCCCTCCACTTT. This gives the protein CASSLGDRVNSPLHF. The chain has TRBV5-1 and TRBJ1-6; 9 nucleotides align to TRBD1. Germline assignment: CDR1 SGHRS and CDR2 YFSETQ. The V segment lost 0 bases and the J segment 6 bases; nucleotides outside the gene matches: 1. The CDR3 contains 15 residues.

The table lists this clone with a few counts. The gene calls are TRBV7-8 and TRBJ1-1; TRBD1 might be the D (5 bases). The CDR3 is 13 residues long. Deletions cut 2 bases from V and 6 bases from J, with 10 bases between. CDR1 and CDR2 from the germline V gene are SGHVS and FQNEAQ. The CDR3 DNA reads TGTGCCAGCAGCTTAATCAGGGCGTCTGAAGCTTTCTTT. Translation: CASSLIRASEAFF.

The chain combines TRBV5-1 with TRBJ1-3, with D possibly matching TRBD1 (5 bases). The CDR3 covers 15 residues. CDR1 is SGHRS, CDR2 YFSETQ, per germline. Between the trimmed V and J ends, which lost 4 bases and 4 bases, there was a span of 15 bases. The CDR3 region has the DNA TGCGCCAGCAGCCTGGGGCAGGGTGGAGGAAACACCATATATTTT. Amino acids: CASSLGQGGGNTIYF.

This chain connects TRBV27 to TRBJ1-3, with D tentatively TRBD1 (5 bases). The V gene lost 5 bases and the J gene lost 2 bases, with 10 bases spanning the gap. The CDR3 has 14 residues. CDR1 is MNHEY, CDR2 SMNVEV, per germline (reference sequence). CDR3 loop: CASSLGTAGNTIYF. Here the CDR3 DNA reads TGTGCCAGCAGTCTGGGGACTGCTGGAAACACCATATATTTT.

This chain joins TRBV7-2 and TRBJ1-5; D perhaps matches TRBD1 (5 bases). The CDR3 totals 16 residues. Germline V gene lookup returns CDR1 SGHTA and CDR2 FQGNSA. The germline V and J ends were trimmed by 5 bases and 6 bases, with 20 bases remaining between them. The CDR3 bases are TGTGCCAGCAGCACCCTAGGAGTATCGGGGGTTCAGCCCCAGCATTTT. Translated: CASSTLGVSGVQPQHF.

The V gene is TRBV4-1, the J gene TRBJ1-2; D is perhaps TRBD1 (6 bases). V was pared by 4 bases and J by 5 bases, with 17 bases between. Germline values: CDR1 MGHRA, CDR2 YSYEKL. There are 15 residues in the CDR3. The CDR3 loop reads CASSPRPEGGYGYTF. In DNA form, the CDR3 reads TGCGCCAGCAGCCCGCGTCCGGAAGGGGGATATGGCTACACCTTC.

The chain links TRBV18 to TRBJ1-1; tentatively, D is TRBD1 (6 bases). The V end lost 6 bases, the J end lost 3 bases, and 17 bases lay between the germline ends. This CDR3 spans 15 amino acids. Germline V gene sequence: CDR1 KGHSH, CDR2 LQKENI. The CDR3 reads CASSDRDGGHTEAFF. The CDR3 coding sequence is TGTGCCAGCTCGGACCGGGACGGGGGGCACACTGAAGCTTTCTTT. The whole variable domain, remainder taken from reference TRBV18 and TRBJ1-1, is NAGVMQNPRHLVRRRGQEARLRCSPMKGHSHVYWYRQLPEEGLKFMVYLQKENIIDESGMPKERFSAEFPKEGPSILRIQQVVRGDSAAYFCASSDRDGGHTEAFFGQGTRLTVV.

The V call is TRBV9, the J call TRBJ1-1; the D gene is possibly TRBD1 (6 bases). V lost 2 bases to trimming and J lost 1 base, with 9 bases between them. Germline CDR1 and CDR2: SGDLS and YYNGEE. The CDR3 is made up of 14 amino acids. CDR3 loop: CASSVDSGNTEAFF. The CDR3 DNA reads TGTGCCAGCAGCGTGGACAGTGGGAACACTGAAGCTTTCTTT.

The chain has TRBV5-1 and TRBJ2-7; D is unresolved. CDR1 is SGHRS and CDR2 is YFSETQ in the germline V gene. V was cut by 4 bases and J by 5 bases, with 13 bases left in between. The CDR3 has 13 amino acids. The CDR3 loop is CASSPLDCDEQYF. As DNA, the CDR3 is TGCGCCAGCAGCCCCTTAGATTGTGACGAGCAGTACTTC.

V is TRBV7-9 and J is TRBJ1-2; D remains unclear. The V end was cut by 4 bases, the J end by 5 bases, with 11 bases between. In germline, CDR1 is SEHNR, CDR2 FQNEAQ (reference sequence). This CDR3 has 13 residues. CDR3 sequence: CASSYRTGYGYTF. Here the CDR3 DNA reads TGTGCCAGCAGCTATCGGACGGGATATGGCTACACCTTC. The variable domain in full, completed from reference TRBV7-9 and TRBJ1-2, reads DTGVSQNPRHKITKRGQNVTFRCDPISEHNRLYWYRQTLGQGPEFLTYFQNEAQLEKSRLLSDRFSAERPKGSFSTLEIQRTEQGDSAMYLCASSYRTGYGYTFGSGTRLTVV.

V usage is TRBV11-3 and J usage is TRBJ2-1; 9 positions agree with TRBD2. Germline CDR1 and CDR2: SGHNT and YENEEA. The CDR3 runs to 15 residues. J was trimmed by 4 bases and V by 5 bases; bases with no gene match: 6. CDR3 DNA sequence: TGTGCCAGCAGCCACGGACTAGCGCTATACAATGAGCAGTTCTTC. Protein: CASSHGLALYNEQFF. The full variable domain, with the rest looked up from reference TRBV11-3 and TRBJ2-1, is EAGVVQSPRYKIIEKKQPVAFWCNPISGHNTLYWYLQNLGQGPELLIRYENEEAVDDSQLPKDRFSAERLKGVDSTLKIQPAELGDSAVYLCASSHGLALYNEQFFGPGTRLTVL.

The chain carries TRBV18 and TRBJ2-5; D might be TRBD2 (5 bases). Germline lookup yields CDR1 KGHSH and CDR2 LQKENI. Deletions cut 8 bases from V and 2 bases from J, with 21 bases between. This CDR3 has 16 amino acids. CDR3 sequence: CASTRFGGGFQETQYF. The CDR3 DNA follows: TGTGCCAGCACCCGTTTTGGTGGAGGTTTTCAAGAGACCCAGTACTTC.

The V and J genes are TRBV19 and TRBJ2-3; 8 bases line up with TRBD2. The CDR3 is 15 amino acids. The V segment lost 3 bases and the J segment 1 base; nucleotides outside the gene matches: 3. Germline V gene lookup returns CDR1 LNHDA and CDR2 SQIVND (reference sequence). The CDR3 region is CASSIARGGTDTQYF. CDR3 nucleotides: TGTGCCAGTAGTATTGCGCGGGGGGGCACAGATACGCAGTATTTT.

The J gene is TRBJ1-3, the V gene TRBV7-9; D not certain. CDR1 and CDR2 from the germline V gene are SEHNR and FQNEAQ (reference sequence). Trimming shortened V by 6 bases and J by 0 bases, and 9 bases separated the two germline ends. The CDR3 is 14 residues long. The CDR3 reads CASRAGRSGNTIYF. In DNA, the CDR3 is TGTGCCAGCAGGGCGGGCCGCTCTGGAAACACCATATATTTT.

The V and J genes are TRBV10-2 and TRBJ2-6; a weak D match, TRBD2 (6 bases). Per germline, CDR1 WSHSY and CDR2 SAAADI. This CDR3 comprises 17 residues. Trimming shortened V by 8 bases and J by 4 bases, and 21 bases separated the two germline ends. As DNA, the CDR3 is TGCGCCAGCGACGAGCCGGGACTCACTTCCGGGGCCAACGTCCTGACTTTC. Residues: CASDEPGLTSGANVLTF.

This sequence joins TRBV5-6 and TRBJ1-6, with D possibly matching TRBD1 (6 bases). V was pared by 4 bases and J by 4 bases, with 15 bases between. The CDR3 is 16 residues long. CDR1 and CDR2 from the germline V gene are SGHDT and YYEEEE. CDR3 protein: CASSHRGAEYNSPLHF. The CDR3 bases are TGTGCCAGCAGCCACCGGGGGGCGGAATATAATTCACCCCTCCACTTT.

CDR3 in amino acids: CASSWTLHSYGYTF. The CDR3 region has the DNA TGTGCCAGCAGCTGGACACTTCATTCGTATGGCTACACCTTC. The chain carries TRBV2 and TRBJ1-2; D is perhaps TRBD1 (5 bases). Looked up from germline, CDR1 is SNHLY and CDR2 is FYNNEI. V gave up 6 bases and J gave up 5 bases, with 16 bases separating them. This CDR3 is 14 amino acids long.

The CDR3 sequence is CASSLATVVQETQYF. In nucleotides, the CDR3 is TGTGCCAGCAGCTTAGCGACAGTCGTCCAAGAGACCCAGTACTTC. This chain uses TRBV7-6 with TRBJ2-5, with D perhaps matching TRBD1 (5 bases). CDR1 and CDR2 (germline): SGHVS, FNYEAQ. This CDR3 region has 15 residues. V lost 0 bases, J lost 1 base, and 9 bases lay in between.

J is TRBJ2-1 and V is TRBV6-1, with D tentatively TRBD1 (8 bases). The V gene's germline CDR1 is MNHNS and CDR2 SASEGT. Trimming removed 3 bases at V and 7 bases at J, with 16 bases between. The CDR3 contains 15 residues. Here the CDR3 reads CASSDRGRGLNEQFF. CDR3 bases: TGTGCCAGCAGTGACAGGGGGCGGGGGTTGAATGAGCAGTTCTTC.

This chain links TRBV2 with TRBJ1-1, with D tentatively TRBD1 (5 bases). Germline V CDR1 and CDR2: SNHLY, FYNNEI. This CDR3 region has 13 residues. V was cut by 8 bases and J by 4 bases, with 14 bases left in between. CDR3 in amino acids: CASHGGLVTEAFF. The CDR3 nucleotides are TGTGCCAGCCACGGGGGTCTCGTCACTGAAGCTTTCTTT. The full variable domain, its missing parts supplied by reference TRBV2 and TRBJ1-1, is EPEVTQTPSHQVTQMGQEVILRCVPISNHLYFYWYRQILGQKVEFLVSFYNNEISEKSEIFDDQFSVERPDGSNFTLKIRSTKLEDSAMYFCASHGGLVTEAFFGQGTRLTVV.

The chain joins TRBV10-3 to TRBJ2-7, with D possibly being TRBD2 (7 bases). Between the trimmed V and J ends, which lost 6 bases and 3 bases, there was a span of 27 bases. The CDR3 covers 18 residues. Per the germline V gene, CDR1 is ENHRY and CDR2 is SYGVKD. CDR3 sequence reads: CAISSMGGRTGLGYEQYF. As DNA, the CDR3 is TGTGCCATCAGCTCAATGGGGGGGCGTACAGGGTTGGGCTACGAGCAGTACTTC.

This CDR3 reads CASSQEFSGGNEKLFF. In DNA form, the CDR3 reads TGTGCCAGCAGCCAAGAATTCTCGGGAGGGAACGAAAAACTGTTTTTT. The genes are TRBV14 and TRBJ1-4; D unclear. V dropped 0 bases and J dropped 8 bases, with 16 bases sitting between them. Germline CDR1 is SGHDN and CDR2 is FVKESK. The CDR3 extends over 16 amino acids.

V usage is TRBV7-8 and J usage is TRBJ2-1; 7 positions agree with TRBD2. V trimming: 5 bases; J trimming: 6 bases; junction bases outside the gene matches: 13. Germline CDR1 and CDR2: SGHVS and FQNEAQ. The CDR3 extends over 16 amino acids. CDR3 coding DNA: TGTGCCAGCAGCCCTCTCTTGGCGGGAGCGGGCAATGAGCAGTTCTTC. It specifies CASSPLLAGAGNEQFF. Using reference TRBV7-8 and TRBJ2-1 for the parts outside the CDR3, the full variable domain is GAGVSQSPRYKVAKRGQDVALRCDPISGHVSLFWYQQALGQGPEFLTYFQNEAQLDKSGLPSDRFFAERPEGSVSTLKIQRTQQEDSAVYLCASSPLLAGAGNEQFFGPGTRLTVL.

The CDR3 DNA sequence: TGTGCCAGCAGCCTCAGCGGGGGGAGACGAATCCGCACAGATACGCAGTATTTT. It codes for CASSLSGGRRIRTDTQYF. The genes are TRBV7-9 and TRBJ2-3; the match to TRBD2 covers 9 bases. There are 18 residues in the CDR3. After removal of 5 bases from V and 1 base from J, the junction contained 13 bases not matched to a gene. In germline, CDR1 is SEHNR, CDR2 FQNEAQ (reference sequence).

The chain employs TRBV30 and TRBJ1-2; D not certain. The CDR3 contains 14 residues. V lost 3 bases and J lost 5, with 16 bases in between. Germline V gene data show CDR1 as GTSNPN and CDR2 as SVGIG (reference sequence). DNA for the CDR3: TGTGCCTGGAGCCGCGGCAGCCATTCATATGGCTACACCTTC. Translated, it gives CAWSRGSHSYGYTF.